Presented here are 3 T cell receptor beta chains from one specimen sequenced in a study of T cell clones after liver transplantation. Measured with immunoSEQ multiplex PCR; TCRdb has only the in-frame clones, and not every one. The sample records about 72,000 clones, about nine tenths being singletons. The specimen was CD4+ T cells from blood, collected before liver transplant. The source is a human donor who received a liver transplant.

The count of this clone is one. Written as DNA, the CDR3 is TGTGCCAGTAGTATAGATAGTCTAGCTTGGGAGACCCAGTACTTC. Protein sequence: CASSIDSLAWETQYF. This chain connects TRBV19 to TRBJ2-5; possibly TRBD2 for D (5 bases). The germline gives CDR1 LNHDA, CDR2 SQIVND (reference sequence). This CDR3 contains 15 residues. V was cut by 0 bases and J by 5 bases, with 13 bases left in between.

The table lists this clone with a count of one. The rearrangement uses TRBV5-4 and TRBJ1-4; no reliable D call. CDR1 and CDR2 (germline): SGHNT, YYREEE (reference sequence). Trimming stripped 0 bases from V and 0 bases from J, with 12 bases between. The CDR3 sequence is 17 residues long. This chain's CDR3 is CASSLGTALATNEKLFF. The CDR3 coding sequence is TGTGCCAGCAGCTTGGGTACCGCCCTCGCAACTAATGAAAAACTGTTTTTT.

This chain joins TRBV5-1 and TRBJ2-3, with 8 bases identical to TRBD1. Germline CDR1 and CDR2: SGHRS and YFSETQ. The CDR3 has 15 residues. V trimming: 1 base; J trimming: 5 bases; junction bases outside the gene matches: 6. The CDR3 DNA sequence: TGCGCCAGCAGCTTGCAGGGGGCGCAGGTAGATACGCAGTATTTT. Translating it yields CASSLQGAQVDTQYF.